This is a list of T cell receptor beta chains from one sample in a study of shared T cell receptors in the human thymus. TCRdb keeps only in-frame clones here, not all; method: immunoSEQ multiplex PCR. The sample lists 450,000 to 650,000 clones; 70% to 80% were seen once. These same data were also listed under a study on human thymus T cells.

Material for sequencing was thymocytes. These receptors were taken from a boy under two years old with a congenital heart defect. CDR3s include the opening cysteine and the closing phenylalanine or tryptophan. D genes are given only for firm matches. Clone sizes are given selectively: once, few, many, or a class where the clone is expanded.

size,D,J,V,DNA,CDR3
few,TRBD2,TRBJ2-5,TRBV28,TGTGCCAGCAGTTTATCATGCGTGGGGCGGGAGGCGCGAACACAAGAGACCCAGTACTTC,CASSLSCVGREARTQETQYF
NA,NA,TRBJ2-6,TRBV27,TGTGCCAGCAGTCGCTCTGGGGCCAACGTCCTGACTTTC,CASSRSGANVLTF
NA,TRBD1,TRBJ2-3,TRBV7-3,TGTGCCAGCTCACTCGACAGGGGCCCCACAGATACGCAGTATTTT,CASSLDRGPTDTQYF
few,NA,TRBJ2-2,TRBV19,TGTGCCAGTAGCGCCCTACTGGGGGAGCTGTTTTTT,CASSALLGELFF
NA,TRBD2,TRBJ2-7,TRBV5-1,TGCGCCAGCAGCACCGGACTAGCGGGCCACCCACCCTCCTACGAGCAGTACTTC,CASSTGLAGHPPSYEQYF
NA,NA,TRBJ2-4,TRBV5-1,TGCGCCAGCAGCTTGGAAACTAGCCCCGGGGACAAAAACATTCAGTACTTC,CASSLETSPGDKNIQYF
NA,NA,TRBJ2-7,TRBV6-5,TGTGCCAGCAGTTACTCGATAGCGTCCTCCTACGAGCAGTACTTC,CASSYSIASSYEQYF
NA,NA,TRBJ2-1,TRBV18,TGTGCCAGCTCACCACCGGGGGCGGGAGTCTGGAATGAGCAGTTCTTC,CASSPPGAGVWNEQFF
NA,NA,TRBJ1-3,TRBV13,TGTGCCAGCAGCTTACCCGTTCTCCCAGCCCCATCGACAGGTGGAAACACCATATATTTT,CASSLPVLPAPSTGGNTIYF
NA,TRBD1,TRBJ1-4,TRBV7-8,TGTGCCAGCAGCTTAGATCAGGGGACAGCAACTAATGAAAAACTGTTTTTT,CASSLDQGTATNEKLFF
NA,NA,TRBJ2-1,TRBV27,TGTGCCAGCAGTTTATCGGAGGGGGCGGGCAATGAGCAGTTCTTC,CASSLSEGAGNEQFF
NA,TRBD2,TRBJ2-3,TRBV28,TGTGCCAGCAGTCCTTCGGGACTAGCGGGAGATACGCAGTATTTT,CASSPSGLAGDTQYF
NA,NA,TRBJ2-1,TRBV9,TGTGCCAGCAGCGAGACTCGGGGGTTCTACAATGAGCAGTTCTTC,CASSETRGFYNEQFF
once,NA,TRBJ2-7,TRBV25-1,TGTGCCAGCTCGTTCTCCTACGAGCAGTACTTC,CASSFSYEQYF
NA,NA,TRBJ2-7,TRBV7-9,TGTGCCAGCAGCAACTCCTTGGGGCCTCATAGGAGCTCCTACGAGCAGTACTTC,CASSNSLGPHRSSYEQYF
NA,NA,TRBJ2-6,TRBV5-4,TGTGCCAGCAGCCCCCGACAGGAACCGAGCTCTGGGGCCAACGTCCTGACTTTC,CASSPRQEPSSGANVLTF
NA,TRBD1,TRBJ1-1,TRBV7-9,TGTGCCAGCAGCTCCGATCACAGGGGGAACACTGAAGCTTTCTTT,CASSSDHRGNTEAFF
NA,TRBD2,TRBJ2-1,TRBV11-2,TGTGCCAGCAGCCAGAGCGGGGGTACCAACAATGGGCAGTTCTTC,CASSQSGGTNNGQFF
few,NA,TRBJ2-5,TRBV7-2,TGTGCCAGCAGTTGCCTCCCGGGACTCCAAGAGACCCAGTACTTC,CASSCLPGLQETQYF
NA,TRBD1,TRBJ1-2,TRBV19,TGTGCCAGTAGTATAGATGGTGGTCGGGACAGCCCCTCTAACTATGGCTACACCTTC,CASSIDGGRDSPSNYGYTF
NA,NA,TRBJ2-2,TRBV6-1,TGTGCCAGCAGTGCCCTTAGAGCGCTGAACACCGGGGAGCTGTTTTTT,CASSALRALNTGELFF
NA,TRBD1,TRBJ2-5,TRBV27,TGTGCCAGCAGCAATTACAGGGGTCAAGAGACCCAGTACTTC,CASSNYRGQETQYF
few,TRBD1,TRBJ1-1,TRBV5-4,TGTGCCAGCAGCCCGGAGGACAGGGGGACTGAAGCTTTCTTT,CASSPEDRGTEAFF
few,TRBD1,TRBJ1-2,TRBV14,TGTGCCAGCAGCCAAGATAGAGGGGGCTCTGGCTACACCTTC,CASSQDRGGSGYTF
NA,TRBD1,TRBJ1-1,TRBV11-3,TGTGCCAGCAGCCGAACGGGACAGACTGAAGCTTTCTTT,CASSRTGQTEAFF
NA,NA,TRBJ1-3,TRBV5-6,TGTGCCAGCAGCTTGCGGGATTTTGGAAACACCATATATTTT,CASSLRDFGNTIYF
few,TRBD2,TRBJ2-1,TRBV7-9,TGTGCCAGCAGCTCCGATGCGCCACTAGCGGACTCCTACAATGAGCAGTTCTTC,CASSSDAPLADSYNEQFF
NA,TRBD1,TRBJ2-7,TRBV30,TGTGCCTGGGCTGGGACAGGGGGAGGCGAGCAGTACTTC,CAWAGTGGGEQYF
NA,NA,TRBJ1-5,TRBV10-1,TGCGCCAGCAGTGAGTCTGGGCCACTCCGACATAGCAATCAGCCCCAGCATTTT,CASSESGPLRHSNQPQHF
once,TRBD1,TRBJ2-1,TRBV6-5,TGTGCCAGCAGCCCCCGGGACAGGCCTGAAGGTGAGCAGTTCTTC,CASSPRDRPEGEQFF
NA,NA,TRBJ2-7,TRBV30,TGTGCCTGGAGTGTATTGGGACAAAAAGGGTACGAGCAGTACTTC,CAWSVLGQKGYEQYF
NA,NA,TRBJ1-1,TRBV30,TGTGCCTGGAGTTGGCCCTTACCCCAGGGGTGGGGTAACACTGAAGCTTTCTTT,CAWSWPLPQGWGNTEAFF
NA,NA,TRBJ1-1,TRBV4-1,TGCGCCAGCAGCCTTCAACAGGGCGGGAACACTGAAGCTTTCTTT,CASSLQQGGNTEAFF
NA,TRBD2,TRBJ2-1,TRBV27,TGTGCCAGCAAAATGGGCGGGAGTCCGGTTGAGCAGTTCTTC,CASKMGGSPVEQFF
once,NA,TRBJ2-7,TRBV11-2,TGTGCCAGCAGCCCCCGGGGTGGTTTCGAGCAGTACTTC,CASSPRGGFEQYF
NA,TRBD2,TRBJ2-1,TRBV11-3,TGTGCCAGCAGCTTAGATGGGGGGGGACTAGCGGGAGGATACAATGAGCAGTTCTTC,CASSLDGGGLAGGYNEQFF
NA,TRBD2,TRBJ2-5,TRBV10-2,TGCGCCAGCAGTGAGAAGGCGGGAGGGACGGGAGAGACCCAGTACTTC,CASSEKAGGTGETQYF
NA,TRBD1,TRBJ1-1,TRBV4-2,TGTGCCAGCAGCCAAGATAGGGACAGGGGGCGTATGAACACTGAAGCTTTCTTT,CASSQDRDRGRMNTEAFF
NA,NA,TRBJ1-4,TRBV27,TGTGCCAGCAGTCCCACCCAGGTAGACGTAAAACTGTTTTTT,CASSPTQVDVKLFF
few,NA,TRBJ1-2,TRBV4-1,TGCGCCAGCAGCCCAAGCGTCCACAGGATCTATGGCTACACCTTC,CASSPSVHRIYGYTF